The 11 T cell receptor beta chains below come from one sample, sequenced in a study of shared clonotypes between healthy human individuals (dated by TCRdb to the early 2020s). The library relied on the immunoSEQ multiplex PCR assay. Sourced from immuneACCESS, this table was stored by TCRdb with only in-frame sequences that have V and J called. A share of the clones is absent; for the studies checked, an unresolved V gene accounts for under half, and the remainder has no known explanation. Counted in this sample were hundreds of thousands of clones; roughly 91% of them appeared once. Around 16% of the sample is held by the ten biggest clonotypes. The sample comprised memory CD8+ T cells sorted from blood. This specimen's cell subset or site label, interpreted: CD45RO+ cells pooled with CCR7-negative TemRA cells. The receptors stem from a man aged 18 to 35 in good health.

The rearrangement joins TRBV5-6 to TRBJ2-1, with TRBD1 matching 9 bases. The germline V gene has CDR1 SGHDT and CDR2 YYEEEE. Trimming removed 3 bases from V and 5 bases from J; junction bases left unmatched: 9. This CDR3 spans 16 amino acids. CDR3 DNA: TGTGCCAGCAGCTCCCGAGGACAGGGGACGGACAATGAGCAGTTCTTC. It translates to CASSSRGQGTDNEQFF.

About this clone: One junction end does not reproduce the germline sequence, and a read error may be involved. This chain links TRBV7-7 with TRBJ2-3; D might be TRBD1 or TRBD2, each matching 5 bases. Per germline, CDR1 SSHAT and CDR2 FNYEAQ (reference sequence). The CDR3 is 14 amino acids. The CDR3 nucleotides are TGTGCTAGCAGCTTAGGGGAGCAGGCCGATACGCAGTATTTT. This translates into CASSLGEQADTQYF.

There are a few counts of this clone. This specimen includes other DNA sequences encoding the same CDR3. The chain carries TRBV10-3 and TRBJ2-1; 9 bases are a match to TRBD2. Per germline, CDR1 ENHRY and CDR2 SYGVKD. The CDR3 length is 17 residues. With V trimmed by 0 bases and J by 4 bases, 7 bases remained unmatched. The CDR3 spells CAISESRASGDYNEQFF. DNA of the CDR3: TGTGCCATCAGTGAGTCGAGGGCTAGCGGGGATTACAATGAGCAGTTCTTC.

This rearrangement joins TRBV27 to TRBJ1-1, with a tentative D call TRBD1 (6 bases). The V end lost 5 bases, the J end lost 5 bases, and 12 bases lay between the germline ends. Germline V lookup: CDR1 MNHEY, CDR2 SMNVEV (reference sequence). The CDR3 consists of 13 residues. CDR3 amino acids: CASSQQGRTEAFF. As DNA, the CDR3 is TGTGCCAGCAGTCAACAGGGACGAACTGAAGCTTTCTTT.

This rearrangement joins TRBV30 to TRBJ2-7; D possibly uses TRBD1 or TRBD2 (5 bases each). From germline, CDR1 is GTSNPN and CDR2 SVGIG (reference sequence). CDR3 size: 14 residues. V lost 1 base and J 5 bases, leaving 15 bases between the germline ends. The CDR3 DNA reads as TGTGCCTGGAGTGGGCCGGGACGAAGGAACGAGCAGTACTTC. It encodes CAWSGPGRRNEQYF.

The chain carries TRBV11-3 and TRBJ2-4; TRBD1 matches 8 bases. Germline V gene data show CDR1 as SGHNT and CDR2 as YENEEA. V dropped 6 bases and J dropped 0; count of bases not matched to a gene: 19. The CDR3 spans 20 residues. CDR3 nucleotide sequence: TGTGCCAGCAGACAAAAGGGTGGGCAGGGGGCGTTCCTAGCCAAAAACATTCAGTACTTC. As protein: CASRQKGGQGAFLAKNIQYF.

This rearrangement joins TRBV9 to TRBJ2-7; 8 bases agree with TRBD2. Germline V lookup: CDR1 SGDLS, CDR2 YYNGEE. The CDR3 is 14 residues long. The trim removed 4 bases at V and 6 bases at J, leaving 9 bases unmatched. The CDR3 sequence: CASSQLSAGGEQYF. The CDR3 coding sequence is TGTGCCAGCAGCCAATTATCGGCGGGAGGCGAGCAGTACTTC.

The chain links TRBV5-6 to TRBJ1-2; the D is unclear. Germline assignment: CDR1 SGHDT and CDR2 YYEEEE. Trimming pared 0 bases from V and 0 bases from J, leaving 15 bases between. The CDR3 consists of 17 residues. CDR3 sequence reads: CASSLDFGRRPNYGYTF. DNA for the CDR3: TGTGCCAGCAGCTTGGATTTTGGACGGCGACCTAACTATGGCTACACCTTC.

Only one count was recorded for this clone. The chain uses TRBV4-3 and TRBJ2-2; 10 positions agree with TRBD2. Per the germline V gene, CDR1 is LGHNA and CDR2 is YSLEER. V shed 2 bases and J 0 bases; nucleotides not matched to a gene: 9. This CDR3 has 19 amino acids. CDR3 loop: CASSQILPSGRTNTGELFF. Here the CDR3 DNA reads TGCGCCAGCAGCCAAATACTCCCTAGCGGGAGAACGAACACCGGGGAGCTGTTTTTT.

The gene calls are TRBV27 and TRBJ1-5; TRBD1 is a possible D gene (5 bases). V lost 0 bases to trimming and J lost 0 bases, with 9 bases between them. The germline gives CDR1 MNHEY, CDR2 SMNVEV (reference sequence). This CDR3 has 16 residues. CDR3 sequence: CASSLSPGYSNQPQHF. Here the CDR3 DNA reads TGTGCCAGCAGTTTATCTCCAGGGTATAGCAATCAGCCCCAGCATTTT.

This chain joins TRBV19 and TRBJ2-7, with 10 positions matching TRBD2. This CDR3 is built from 13 residues. The V and J ends lost 4 bases and 3 bases, in that order; junction bases with no gene match: 0. From germline, CDR1 is LNHDA and CDR2 SQIVND (reference sequence). CDR3 sequence reads: CASSTSGGYEQYF. For the CDR3, the DNA is TGTGCCAGTAGTACTAGCGGGGGCTACGAGCAGTACTTC.